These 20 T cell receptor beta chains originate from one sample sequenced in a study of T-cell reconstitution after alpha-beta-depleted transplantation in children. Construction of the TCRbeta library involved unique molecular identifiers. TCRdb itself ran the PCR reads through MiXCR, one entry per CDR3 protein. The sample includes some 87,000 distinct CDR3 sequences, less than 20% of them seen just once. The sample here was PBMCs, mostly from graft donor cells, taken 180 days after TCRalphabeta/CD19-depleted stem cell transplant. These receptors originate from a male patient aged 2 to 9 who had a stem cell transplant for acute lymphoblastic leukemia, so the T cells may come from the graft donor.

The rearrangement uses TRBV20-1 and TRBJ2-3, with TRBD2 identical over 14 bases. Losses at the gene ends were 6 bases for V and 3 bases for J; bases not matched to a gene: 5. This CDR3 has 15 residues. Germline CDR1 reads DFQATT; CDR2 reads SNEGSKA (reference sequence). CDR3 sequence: CSAPGLAGGTDTQYF. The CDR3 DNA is TGCAGTGCCCCCGGACTAGCGGGAGGAACAGATACGCAGTATTTT.

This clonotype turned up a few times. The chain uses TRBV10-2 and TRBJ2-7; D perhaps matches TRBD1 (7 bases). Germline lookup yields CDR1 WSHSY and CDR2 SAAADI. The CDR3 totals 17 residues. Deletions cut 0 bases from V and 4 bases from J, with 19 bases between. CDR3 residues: CASSESSSGGRAYEQYF. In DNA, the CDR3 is TGCGCCAGCAGTGAGTCGAGTTCAGGGGGGAGAGCGTACGAGCAGTACTTC.

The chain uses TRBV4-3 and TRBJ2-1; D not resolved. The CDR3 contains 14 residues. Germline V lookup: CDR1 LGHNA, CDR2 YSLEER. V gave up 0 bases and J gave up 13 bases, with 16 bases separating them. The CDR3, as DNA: TGCGCCAGCAGCCAAGATTTTTTGTACAGTTTTCAGTTCTTC. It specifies CASSQDFLYSFQFF.

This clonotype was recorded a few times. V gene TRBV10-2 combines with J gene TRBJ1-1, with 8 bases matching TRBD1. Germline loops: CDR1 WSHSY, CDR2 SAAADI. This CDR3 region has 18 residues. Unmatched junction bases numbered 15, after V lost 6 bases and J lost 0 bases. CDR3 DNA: TGCGCCAGCAGGGGAACTAGGGACAGGAATTTCTTGAACACTGAAGCTTTCTTT. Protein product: CASRGTRDRNFLNTEAFF.

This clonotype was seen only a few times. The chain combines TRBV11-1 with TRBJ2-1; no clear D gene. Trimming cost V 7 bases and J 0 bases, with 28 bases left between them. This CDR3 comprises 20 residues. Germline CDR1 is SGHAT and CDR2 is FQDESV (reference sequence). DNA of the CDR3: TGTGCCAGCAAGCTCCCGCCTAACGTAAAACCTAAGAGCTCCTACAATGAGCAGTTCTTC. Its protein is CASKLPPNVKPKSSYNEQFF.

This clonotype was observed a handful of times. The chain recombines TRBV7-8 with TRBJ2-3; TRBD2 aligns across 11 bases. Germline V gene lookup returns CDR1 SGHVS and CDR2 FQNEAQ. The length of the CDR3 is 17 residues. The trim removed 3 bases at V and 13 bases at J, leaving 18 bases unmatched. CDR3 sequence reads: CASSFALLAGAQGGKYF. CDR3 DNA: TGTGCCAGCAGCTTCGCATTACTAGCGGGAGCGCAGGGGGGGAAGTATTTT.

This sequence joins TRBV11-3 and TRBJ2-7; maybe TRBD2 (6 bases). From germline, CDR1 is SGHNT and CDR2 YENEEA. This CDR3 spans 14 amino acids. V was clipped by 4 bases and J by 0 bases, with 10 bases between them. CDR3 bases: TGTGCCAGCAGCTCTGGGGGGAGCTCCTACGAGCAGTACTTC. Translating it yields CASSSGGSSYEQYF.

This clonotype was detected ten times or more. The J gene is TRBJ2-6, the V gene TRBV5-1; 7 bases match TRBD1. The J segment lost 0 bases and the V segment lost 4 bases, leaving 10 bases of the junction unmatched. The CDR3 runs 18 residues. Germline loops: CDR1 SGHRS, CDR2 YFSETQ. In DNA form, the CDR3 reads TGCGCCAGCAGCAGGACAGGACAGACCAGCTCTGGGGCCAACGTCCTGACTTTC. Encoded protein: CASSRTGQTSSGANVLTF.

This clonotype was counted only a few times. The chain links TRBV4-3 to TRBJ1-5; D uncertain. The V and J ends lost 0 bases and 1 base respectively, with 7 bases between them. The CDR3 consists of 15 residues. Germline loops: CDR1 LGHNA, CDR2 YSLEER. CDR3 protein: CASSQEGGSNQPQHF. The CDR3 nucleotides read TGCGCCAGCAGCCAAGAGGGAGGGAGCAATCAGCCCCAGCATTTT.

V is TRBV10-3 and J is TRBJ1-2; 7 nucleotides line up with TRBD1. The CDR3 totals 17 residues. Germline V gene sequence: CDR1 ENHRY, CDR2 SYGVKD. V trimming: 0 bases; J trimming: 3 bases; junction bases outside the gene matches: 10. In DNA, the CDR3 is TGTGCCATCAGTGAGTCGAGACAGGGCGAGACCCACTATGGCTACACCTTC. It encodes CAISESRQGETHYGYTF.

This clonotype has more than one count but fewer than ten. CDR3 region: CASSYSLEQYF. CDR3 in DNA: TGTGCCAGCAGTTACTCCCTCGAGCAGTACTTC. The chain uses TRBV6-2 or TRBV6-3 and TRBJ2-7; D ambiguous. Germline V gene sequence: CDR1 MNHEY, CDR2 SVGEGT. Trimming left V 0 bases short and J 6 bases short, with 3 bases between. The CDR3 runs to 11 residues.

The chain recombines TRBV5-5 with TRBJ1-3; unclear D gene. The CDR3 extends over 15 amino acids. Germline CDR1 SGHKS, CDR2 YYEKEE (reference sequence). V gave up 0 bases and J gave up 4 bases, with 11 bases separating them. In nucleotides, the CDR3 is TGTGCCAGCAGCTTGGCTCCGGGGATGGGAAACACCATATATTTT. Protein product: CASSLAPGMGNTIYF. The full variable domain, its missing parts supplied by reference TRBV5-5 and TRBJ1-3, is DAGVTQSPTHLIKTRGQQVTLRCSPISGHKSVSWYQQVLGQGPQFIFQYYEKEERGRGNFPDRFSARQFPNYSSELNVNALLLGDSALYLCASSLAPGMGNTIYFGEGSWLTVV.

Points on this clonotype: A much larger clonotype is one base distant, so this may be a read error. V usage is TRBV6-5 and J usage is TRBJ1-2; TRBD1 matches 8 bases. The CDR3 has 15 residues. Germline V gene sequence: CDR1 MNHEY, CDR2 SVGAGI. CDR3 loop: CASSRLTGEWDGYIF. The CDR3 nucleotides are TGTGCCAGCAGTAGGTTGACAGGGGAATGGGATGGCTACATCTTC.

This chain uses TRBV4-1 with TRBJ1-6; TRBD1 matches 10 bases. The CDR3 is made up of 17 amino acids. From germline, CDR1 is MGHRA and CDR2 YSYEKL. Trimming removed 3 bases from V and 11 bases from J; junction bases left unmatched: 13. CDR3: CASSQGTGASKYPPLHF. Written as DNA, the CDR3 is TGCGCCAGCAGCCAGGGGACAGGGGCCTCCAAATATCCACCCCTCCACTTT.

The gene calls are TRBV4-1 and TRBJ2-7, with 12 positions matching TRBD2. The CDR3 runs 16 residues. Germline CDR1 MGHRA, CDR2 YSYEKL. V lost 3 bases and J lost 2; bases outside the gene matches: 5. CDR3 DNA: TGCGCCAGCAGCCATCCTGGACTAGCGGGGCCCTACGAGCAGTACTTC. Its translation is CASSHPGLAGPYEQYF.

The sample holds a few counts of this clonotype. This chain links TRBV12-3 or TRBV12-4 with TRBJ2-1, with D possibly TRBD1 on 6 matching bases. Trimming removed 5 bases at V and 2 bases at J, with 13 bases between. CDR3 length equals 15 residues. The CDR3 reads CASSGRQAPYNEQFF. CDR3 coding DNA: TGTGCCAGCAGTGGAAGACAGGCCCCCTACAATGAGCAGTTCTTC.

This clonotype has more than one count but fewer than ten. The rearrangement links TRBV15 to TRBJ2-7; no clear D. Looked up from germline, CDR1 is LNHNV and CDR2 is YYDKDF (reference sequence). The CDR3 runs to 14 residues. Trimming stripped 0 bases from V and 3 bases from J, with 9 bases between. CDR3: CATSRDLPDYEQYF. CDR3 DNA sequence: TGTGCCACCAGCAGAGATCTCCCGGACTACGAGCAGTACTTC. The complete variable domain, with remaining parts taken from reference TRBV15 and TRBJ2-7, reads DAMVIQNPRYQVTQFGKPVTLSCSQTLNHNVMYWYQQKSSQAPKLLFHYYDKDFNNEADTPDNFQSRRPNTSFCFLDIRSPGLGDTAMYLCATSRDLPDYEQYFGPGTRLTVT.

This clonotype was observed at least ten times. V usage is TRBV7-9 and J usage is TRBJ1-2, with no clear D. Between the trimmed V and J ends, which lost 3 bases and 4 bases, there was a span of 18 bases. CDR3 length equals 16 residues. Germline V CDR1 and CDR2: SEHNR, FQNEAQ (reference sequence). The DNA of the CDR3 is TGTGCCAGCAGCTTGGCCCGGACTAGCCAGGTCTATGGCTACACCTTC. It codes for CASSLARTSQVYGYTF. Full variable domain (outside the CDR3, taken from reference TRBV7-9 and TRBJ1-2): DTGVSQNPRHKITKRGQNVTFRCDPISEHNRLYWYRQTLGQGPEFLTYFQNEAQLEKSRLLSDRFSAERPKGSFSTLEIQRTEQGDSAMYLCASSLARTSQVYGYTFGSGTRLTVV.

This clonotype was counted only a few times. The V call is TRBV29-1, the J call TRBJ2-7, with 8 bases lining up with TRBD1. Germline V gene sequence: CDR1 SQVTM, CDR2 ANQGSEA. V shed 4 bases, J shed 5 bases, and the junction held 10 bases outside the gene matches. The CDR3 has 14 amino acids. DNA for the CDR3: TGCAGCGTTGGTTTTTCGGCACAGGGGGACGAGCAGTACTTC. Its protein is CSVGFSAQGDEQYF.

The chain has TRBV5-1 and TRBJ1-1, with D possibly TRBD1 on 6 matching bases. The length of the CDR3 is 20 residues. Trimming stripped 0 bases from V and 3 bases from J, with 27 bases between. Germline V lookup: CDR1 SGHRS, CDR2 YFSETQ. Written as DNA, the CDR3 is TGCGCCAGCAGCTTGGGTGTAGGACAGTTCGGTGAGAAAAGGCACACTGAAGCTTTCTTT. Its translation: CASSLGVGQFGEKRHTEAFF.